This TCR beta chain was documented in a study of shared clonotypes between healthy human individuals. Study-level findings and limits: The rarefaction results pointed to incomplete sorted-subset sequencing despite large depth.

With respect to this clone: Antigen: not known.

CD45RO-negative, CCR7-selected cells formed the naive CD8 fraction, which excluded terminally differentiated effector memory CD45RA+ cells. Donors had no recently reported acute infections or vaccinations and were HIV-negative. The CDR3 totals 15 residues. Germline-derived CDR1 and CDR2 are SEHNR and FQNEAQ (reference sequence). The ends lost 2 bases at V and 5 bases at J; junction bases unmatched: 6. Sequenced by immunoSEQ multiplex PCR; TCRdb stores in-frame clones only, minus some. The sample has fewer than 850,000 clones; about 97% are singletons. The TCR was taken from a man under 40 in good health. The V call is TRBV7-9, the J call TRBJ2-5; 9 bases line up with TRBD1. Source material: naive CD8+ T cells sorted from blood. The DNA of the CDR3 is TGTGCCAGCAGCTTAATAACAGGGGGCAGGGAGACCCAGTACTTC. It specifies CASSLITGGRETQYF.